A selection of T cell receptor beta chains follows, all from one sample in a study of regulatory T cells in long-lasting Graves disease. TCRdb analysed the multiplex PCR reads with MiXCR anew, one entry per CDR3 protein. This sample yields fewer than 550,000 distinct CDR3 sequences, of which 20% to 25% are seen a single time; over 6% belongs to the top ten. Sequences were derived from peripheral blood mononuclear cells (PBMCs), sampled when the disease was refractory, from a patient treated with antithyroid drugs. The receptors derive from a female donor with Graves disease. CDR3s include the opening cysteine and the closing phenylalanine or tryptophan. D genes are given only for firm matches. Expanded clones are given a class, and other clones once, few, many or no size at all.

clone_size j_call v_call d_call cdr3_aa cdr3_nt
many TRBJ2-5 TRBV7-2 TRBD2 CASSALAGGETQYF TGTGCCAGCAGCGCTCTAGCGGGTGGAGAGACCCAGTACTTC
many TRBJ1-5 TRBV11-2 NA CASSQSRDQPQHF TGTGCCAGCAGCCAGAGTAGGGATCAGCCCCAGCATTTT
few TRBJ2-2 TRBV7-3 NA CASSPGHGTGELFF TGTGCCAGCAGTCCAGGGCACGGCACCGGGGAGCTGTTTTTT
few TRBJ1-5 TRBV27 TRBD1 CASRPGGQGYQPQHF TGTGCCAGCAGACCTGGCGGACAGGGTTATCAGCCCCAGCATTTT
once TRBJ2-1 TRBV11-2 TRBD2 CASISDAGVEQFF TGTGCCAGCATCTCCGACGCGGGAGTTGAGCAGTTCTTC
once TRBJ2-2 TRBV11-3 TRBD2 CASSSSHQRGSTGELFF TGTGCCAGCAGCTCTAGTCACCAGCGGGGGAGCACCGGGGAGCTGTTTTTT
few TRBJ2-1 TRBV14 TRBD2 CASSRYPLAGVDEQFF TGTGCCAGCAGCCGTTACCCTCTAGCGGGAGTAGATGAGCAGTTCTTC
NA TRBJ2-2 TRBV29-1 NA CSVEVPRERTGELFF TGCAGCGTTGAAGTTCCCCGGGAGCGCACCGGGGAGCTGTTTTTT
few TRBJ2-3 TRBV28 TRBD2 CASRPTSGPITSTDTQYF TGTGCCAGCAGGCCGACTAGCGGGCCAATCACTAGCACAGATACGCAGTATTTT
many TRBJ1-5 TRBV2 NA CASSDLSYSNQPQHF TGTGCCAGCAGTGATTTGTCGTATAGCAATCAGCCCCAGCATTTT
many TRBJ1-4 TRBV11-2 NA CASSLTAEPLMEERLFF TGTGCCAGCAGCTTAACGGCCGAGCCACTAATGGAAGAGCGCCTGTTTTTT
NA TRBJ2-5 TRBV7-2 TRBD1 CASMRGLGETQYF TGTGCCAGCATGAGGGGGCTGGGAGAGACCCAGTACTTC
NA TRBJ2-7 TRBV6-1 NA CASSGTPLPEQYF TGTGCCAGCAGCGGGACTCCCCTCCCCGAGCAGTACTTC
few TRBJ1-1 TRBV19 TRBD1 CASSMQGAGLLEAFF TGTGCCAGTAGTATGCAGGGGGCGGGACTATTGGAAGCTTTCTTT
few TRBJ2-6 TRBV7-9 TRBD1 CASSRGDRGTAGANVLTF TGTGCCAGCAGCCGAGGGGACAGGGGAACGGCTGGGGCCAACGTCCTGACTTTC
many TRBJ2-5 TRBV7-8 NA CASSLEAGETQYF TGTGCCAGCAGCTTAGAGGCGGGGGAGACCCAGTACTTC
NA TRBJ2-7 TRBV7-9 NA CASSLWLDEQYF TGTGCCAGCAGCTTATGGTTGGACGAGCAGTACTTC
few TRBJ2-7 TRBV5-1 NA CASSPGRGFSYEQYF TGCGCCAGCAGCCCGGGGCGGGGCTTCTCCTACGAGCAGTACTTC
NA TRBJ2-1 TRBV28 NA CASRVWQQVNEQFF TGTGCCAGCAGGGTTTGGCAACAGGTTAATGAGCAGTTCTTC
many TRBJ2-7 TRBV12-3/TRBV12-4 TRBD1 CASSAGQGPYEQYF TGTGCCAGCAGTGCAGGACAGGGCCCGTACGAGCAGTACTTC
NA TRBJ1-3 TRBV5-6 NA CASSLLWDRDNFRSGNTIYF TGTGCCAGCAGTCTGCTCTGGGACCGGGACAACTTTCGCTCTGGAAACACCATATATTTT
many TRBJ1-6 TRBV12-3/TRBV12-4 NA CASSLVLGGENSPLHF TGTGCCAGCAGTTTAGTCCTGGGGGGCGAGAATTCACCCCTCCACTTT
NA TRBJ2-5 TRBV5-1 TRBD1 CASRPGTGAQETQYF TGCGCCAGCAGACCCGGGACAGGGGCCCAAGAGACCCAGTACTTC
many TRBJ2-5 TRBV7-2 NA CASTTPFGETQYF TGTGCCAGCACCACTCCCTTCGGGGAGACCCAGTACTTC
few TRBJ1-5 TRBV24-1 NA CATSDRIGQPQHF TGTGCCACCAGTGATCGTATAGGTCAGCCCCAGCATTTT
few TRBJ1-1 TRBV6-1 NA CASSRSLEGSAEAFF TGTGCCAGCAGTCGGTCACTCGAAGGGTCGGCTGAAGCTTTCTTT
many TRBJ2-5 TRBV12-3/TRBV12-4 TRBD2 CASSWGGSSQETQYF TGTGCCAGCAGTTGGGGGGGGAGTTCCCAAGAGACCCAGTACTTC
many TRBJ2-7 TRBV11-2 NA CASSLDSAGSEQYF TGTGCCAGCAGCTTAGATTCGGCAGGGAGCGAGCAGTACTTC
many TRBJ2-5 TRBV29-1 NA CSVRDLGETQYF TGCAGCGTTAGGGACTTAGGAGAGACCCAGTACTTC